This entry is about one T cell receptor (beta chain). This clonotype was counted ten times or more. Its binding antigen is unknown. Within one base of it there is no much larger clone, and no base qualities were kept. A patient counted as having stable Graves' hyperthyroidism if no progression to ophthalmopathy occurred over 18 months of follow-up. Hyperthyroidism patients were aged 18 to 65 years and newly diagnosed, with disease duration of less than 2 months. Patients with uncontrolled infections, other autoimmune diseases, pregnancy or lactation were excluded. Diagnoses were established on the basis of clinical symptoms, serum thyroxine and TRAb, thyroid ultrasound, and orbital computed tomography. PBMCs were isolated from 7.5 to 10 ml of fresh peripheral blood by Ficoll-Paque density gradient centrifugation. Total RNA was extracted with Trizol reagent, and quality was checked on an Agilent 2100 Bioanalyzer.

Amplification of TCR beta CDR3 regions was carried out from RNA transcripts. For the first round of RT-PCR on the TCR CDR3, the HTBI primer set was used together with the Qiagen OneStep RT-PCR kit. Libraries were constructed in a second round of multiplex PCR, after which size selection and purification were carried out. Sequencing of the libraries was done on an Illumina HiSeq2000 using paired-end 100 bp reads. The study's processing was this. SOAPnuke was used to process the raw data, removing reads that contained adapters or uncalled bases, had a mean Phred below 15, or lacked an exact match to the constant primer or identifier. High-quality paired reads were merged with COPE v1.2.5, and unique nucleotide sequences were defined as clonotypes. MiTCR v1.1 was used to align clonotypes to the IMGT TRBV, TRBD and TRBJ reference segments. Analysis was restricted to V-J combinations with a frequency above 0.0001, which covered about 99% of repertoires. The TCS score was defined as the ratio of F50 (clonal expansion) to E x V (chaos), calculated using BLOSUM62-based TCRdist between CDR3 peptides within each V-J. Welch's t-statistics and random forest reduced roughly 540 V-J features to 10 to 15, which were used in a naive Bayes classifier (R e1071). Clones were called with MiXCR by TCRdb after fastp trimmed the public reads at Q25, and only in-frame beta chains were retained. Duplicate CDR3 protein sequences are folded into a single record with the most common DNA and genes. These V and J calls rely on TCRdb rather than the paper's analysis. Here the sample has 650,000 to 750,000 distinct CDR3 sequences; around 15% occur a single time. The ten largest make up about 9.4% of the sample.

This entry comes from a study of T cells in Graves' hyperthyroidism and ophthalmopathy (dated by TCRdb to the late 2010s). Study-level background: Peripheral blood samples were taken at the time of initial diagnosis, prior to any treatment. Prospective prediction of ophthalmopathy was tested in an independent validation cohort of 18 to 20 hyperthyroidism patients and 17 patients who later progressed to ophthalmopathy. A discovery cohort of around 98 patients, fewer than 50 with Graves' ophthalmopathy and more than 55 with stable Graves' hyperthyroidism, was used to find distinguishing TCR V-J signatures. The study also compared thyroid tissue and blood T-cell repertoires from a handful of Graves' hyperthyroidism patients. According to the paper, TCR Vbeta CDR3 sequencing was carried out on over 130 peripheral blood samples, which came from some 41 ophthalmopathy, roughly 75 hyperthyroidism and approximately 17 progressor patients. After blood sampling, hyperthyroidism patients were treated with methimazole at a starting dose of 30 mg daily, and ophthalmopathy patients were treated with high-dose intravenous methylprednisolone. The roughly 90 discovery patients were divided at random into training and test sets in a 7:3 ratio.

Trimmed from V: 2 bases; trimmed from J: 9 bases; junction bases lacking a gene match: 10. Taken from the germline V gene, the CDR1 and CDR2 loops are MDHEN and SYDVKM. Reading from cysteine to phenylalanine, the CDR3 counts 16 amino acids. Kept here is only the CDR3 DNA, which spans 48 bases and is read in frame from base 1. The study at large found these results: Ophthalmopathy was separated from stable hyperthyroidism by a 13 V-J signature model, with about 88% sensitivity and about 81% specificity obtained in cross-validation and 80%/75% obtained in testing. Most expanded thyroid clonotypes (frequency above 0.001) were also detected in blood, a finding suggesting that blood repertoires may reflect thyroid immune responses. In validation, progression to ophthalmopathy was predicted by the model with more than 65% sensitivity and around 76% specificity, a median of about 6 months before onset. Sample size was not statistically predetermined, and blinding of investigators to group allocation was not performed.

The TCR was taken from a woman between 18 and 29 years old with Graves' hyperthyroidism. The specimen was blood. In this chain, TRBV28 is recombined with TRBJ2-1; 10 of the junction bases match TRBD2. The bases are TGTGCCAGCAGTTTAAGTCGAGCGGGAGGGCCTGGTGAGCAGTTCTTC. Its translation reads: CASSLSRAGGPGEQFF.